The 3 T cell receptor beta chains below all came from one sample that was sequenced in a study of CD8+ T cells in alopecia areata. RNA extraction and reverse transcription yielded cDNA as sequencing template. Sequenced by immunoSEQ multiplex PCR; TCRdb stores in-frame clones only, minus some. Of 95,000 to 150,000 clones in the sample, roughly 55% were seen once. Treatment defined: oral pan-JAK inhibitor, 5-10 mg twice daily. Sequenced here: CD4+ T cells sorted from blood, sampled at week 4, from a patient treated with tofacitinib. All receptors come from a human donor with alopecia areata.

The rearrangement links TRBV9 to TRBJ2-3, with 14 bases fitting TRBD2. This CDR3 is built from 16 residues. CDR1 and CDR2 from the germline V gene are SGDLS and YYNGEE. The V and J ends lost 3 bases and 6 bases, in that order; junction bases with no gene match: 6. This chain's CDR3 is CASSGRLAGGQDTQYF. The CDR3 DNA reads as TGTGCCAGCAGCGGGAGACTAGCGGGGGGGCAGGATACGCAGTATTTT.

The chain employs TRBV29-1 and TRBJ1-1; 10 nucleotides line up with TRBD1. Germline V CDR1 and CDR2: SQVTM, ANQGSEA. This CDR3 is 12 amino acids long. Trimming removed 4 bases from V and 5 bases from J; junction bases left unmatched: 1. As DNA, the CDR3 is TGCAGCGTTGGGGACAGGGGAACTGAAGCTTTCTTT. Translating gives CSVGDRGTEAFF.

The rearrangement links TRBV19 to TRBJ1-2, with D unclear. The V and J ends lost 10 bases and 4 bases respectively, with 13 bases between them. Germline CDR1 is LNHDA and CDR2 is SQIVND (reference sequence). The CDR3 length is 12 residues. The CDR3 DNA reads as TGTGCCACCGGAAGAACACTCTATGGCTACACCTTC. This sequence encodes CATGRTLYGYTF. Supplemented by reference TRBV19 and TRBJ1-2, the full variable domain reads DGGITQSPKYLFRKEGQNVTLSCEQNLNHDAMYWYRQDPGQGLRLIYYSQIVNDFQKGDIAEGYSVSREKKESFPLTVTSAQKNPTAFYLCATGRTLYGYTFGSGTRLTVV.